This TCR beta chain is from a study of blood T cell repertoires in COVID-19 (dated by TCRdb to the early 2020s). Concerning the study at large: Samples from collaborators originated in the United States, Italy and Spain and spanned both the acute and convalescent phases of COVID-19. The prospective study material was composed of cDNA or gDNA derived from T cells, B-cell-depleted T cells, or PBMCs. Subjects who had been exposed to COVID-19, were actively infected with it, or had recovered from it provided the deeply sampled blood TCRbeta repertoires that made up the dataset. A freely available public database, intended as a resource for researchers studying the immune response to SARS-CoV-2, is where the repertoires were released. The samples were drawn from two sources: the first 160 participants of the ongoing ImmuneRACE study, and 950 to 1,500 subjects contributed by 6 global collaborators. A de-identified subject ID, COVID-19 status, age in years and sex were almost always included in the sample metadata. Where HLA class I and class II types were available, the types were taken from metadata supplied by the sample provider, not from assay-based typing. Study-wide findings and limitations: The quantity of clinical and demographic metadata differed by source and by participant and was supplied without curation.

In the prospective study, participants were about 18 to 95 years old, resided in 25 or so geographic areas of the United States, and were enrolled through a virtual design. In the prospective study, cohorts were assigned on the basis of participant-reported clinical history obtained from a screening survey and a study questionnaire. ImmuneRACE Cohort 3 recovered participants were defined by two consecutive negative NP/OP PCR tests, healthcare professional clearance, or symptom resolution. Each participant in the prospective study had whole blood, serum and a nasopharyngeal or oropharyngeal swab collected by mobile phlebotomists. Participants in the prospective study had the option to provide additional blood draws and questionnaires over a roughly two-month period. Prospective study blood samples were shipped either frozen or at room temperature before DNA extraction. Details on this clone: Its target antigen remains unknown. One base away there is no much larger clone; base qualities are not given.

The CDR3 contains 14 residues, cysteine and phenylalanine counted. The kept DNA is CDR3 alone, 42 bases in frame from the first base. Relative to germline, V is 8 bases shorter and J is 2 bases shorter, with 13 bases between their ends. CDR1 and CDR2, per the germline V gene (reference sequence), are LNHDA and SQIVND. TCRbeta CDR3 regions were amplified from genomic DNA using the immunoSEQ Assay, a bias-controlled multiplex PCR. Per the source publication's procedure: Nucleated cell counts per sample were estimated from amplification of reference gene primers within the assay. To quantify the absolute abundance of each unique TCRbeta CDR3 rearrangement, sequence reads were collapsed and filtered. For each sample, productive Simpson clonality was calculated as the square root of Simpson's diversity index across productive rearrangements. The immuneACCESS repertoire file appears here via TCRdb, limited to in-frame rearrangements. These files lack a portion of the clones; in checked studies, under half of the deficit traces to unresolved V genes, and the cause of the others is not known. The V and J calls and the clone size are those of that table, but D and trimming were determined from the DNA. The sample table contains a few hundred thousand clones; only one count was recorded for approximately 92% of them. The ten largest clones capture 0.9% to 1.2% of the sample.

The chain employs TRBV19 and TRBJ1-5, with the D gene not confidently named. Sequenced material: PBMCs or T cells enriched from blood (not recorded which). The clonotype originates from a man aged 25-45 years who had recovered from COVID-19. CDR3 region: CASRTPEGNQPQHF. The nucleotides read TGTGCCAGTCGGACCCCGGAGGGCAATCAGCCCCAGCATTTT. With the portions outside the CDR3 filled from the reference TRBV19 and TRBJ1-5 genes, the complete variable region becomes DGGITQSPKYLFRKEGQNVTLSCEQNLNHDAMYWYRQDPGQGLRLIYYSQIVNDFQKGDIAEGYSVSREKKESFPLTVTSAQKNPTAFYLCASRTPEGNQPQHFGDGTRLSIL.